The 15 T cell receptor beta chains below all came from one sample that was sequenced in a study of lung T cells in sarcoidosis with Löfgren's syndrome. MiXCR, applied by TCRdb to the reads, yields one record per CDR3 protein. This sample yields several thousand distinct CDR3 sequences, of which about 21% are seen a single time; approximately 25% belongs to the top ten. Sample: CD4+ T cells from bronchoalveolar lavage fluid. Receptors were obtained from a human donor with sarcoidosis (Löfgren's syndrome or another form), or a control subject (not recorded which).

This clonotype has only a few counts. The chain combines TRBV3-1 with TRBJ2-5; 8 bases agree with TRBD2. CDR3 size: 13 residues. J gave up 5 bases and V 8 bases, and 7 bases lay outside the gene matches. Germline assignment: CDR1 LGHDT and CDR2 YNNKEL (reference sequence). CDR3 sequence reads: CASALAEGETQYF. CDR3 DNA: TGTGCCAGCGCACTAGCGGAGGGCGAGACCCAGTACTTC.

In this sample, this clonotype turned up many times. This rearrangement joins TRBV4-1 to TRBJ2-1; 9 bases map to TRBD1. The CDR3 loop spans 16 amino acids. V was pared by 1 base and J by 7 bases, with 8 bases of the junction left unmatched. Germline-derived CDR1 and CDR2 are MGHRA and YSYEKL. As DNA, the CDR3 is TGCGCCAGCAGCCAAGGACCGGGACAGGGAAGAAATGAGCAGTTCTTC. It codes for CASSQGPGQGRNEQFF.

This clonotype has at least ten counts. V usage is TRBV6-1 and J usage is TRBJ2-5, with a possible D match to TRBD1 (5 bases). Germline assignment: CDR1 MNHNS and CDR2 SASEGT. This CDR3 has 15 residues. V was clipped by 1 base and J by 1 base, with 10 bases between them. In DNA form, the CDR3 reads TGTGCCAGCAGTGAAGTTGGGCAGGGCCAAGAGACCCAGTACTTC. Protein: CASSEVGQGQETQYF.

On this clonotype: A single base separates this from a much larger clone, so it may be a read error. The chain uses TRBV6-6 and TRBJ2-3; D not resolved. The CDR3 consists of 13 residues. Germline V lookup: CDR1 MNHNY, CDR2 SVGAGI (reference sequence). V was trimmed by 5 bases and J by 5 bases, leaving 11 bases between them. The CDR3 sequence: CASSQSIGDTQYF. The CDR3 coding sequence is TGTGCCAGCAGTCAATCTATAGGAGATACGCAGTATTTT.

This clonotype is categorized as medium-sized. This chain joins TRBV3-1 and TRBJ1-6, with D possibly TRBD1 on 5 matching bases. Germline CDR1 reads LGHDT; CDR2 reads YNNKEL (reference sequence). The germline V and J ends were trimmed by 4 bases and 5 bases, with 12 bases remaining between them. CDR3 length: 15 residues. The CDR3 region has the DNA TGTGCCAGCAGCCCCCAGCCGACAGATAATTCACCCCTCCACTTT. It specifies CASSPQPTDNSPLHF.

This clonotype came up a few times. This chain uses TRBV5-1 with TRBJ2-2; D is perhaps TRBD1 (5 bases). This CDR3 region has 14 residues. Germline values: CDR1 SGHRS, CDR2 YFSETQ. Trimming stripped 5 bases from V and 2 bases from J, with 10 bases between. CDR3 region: CASRWTTNTGELFF. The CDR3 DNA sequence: TGCGCCAGCAGATGGACAACAAACACCGGGGAGCTGTTTTTT. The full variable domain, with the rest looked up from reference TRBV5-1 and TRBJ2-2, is KAGVTQTPRYLIKTRGQQVTLSCSPISGHRSVSWYQQTPGQGLQFLFEYFSETQRNKGNFPGRFSGRQFSNSRSEMNVSTLELGDSALYLCASRWTTNTGELFFGEGSRLTVL.

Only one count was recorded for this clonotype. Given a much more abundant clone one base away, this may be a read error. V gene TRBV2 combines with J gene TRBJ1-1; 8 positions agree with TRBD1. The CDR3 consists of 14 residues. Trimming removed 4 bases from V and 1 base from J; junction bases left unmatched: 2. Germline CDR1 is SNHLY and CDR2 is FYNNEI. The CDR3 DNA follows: TGTGCCAGCAGTGGACAGGGGAGGAACACTGAAGCTTTCTTT. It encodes CASSGQGRNTEAFF.

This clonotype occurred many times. The DNA of the CDR3 is TGTGCCAGCAGTTTACCGCCCCCGTACTATGGCTACACCTTC. Translated: CASSLPPPYYGYTF. This chain uses TRBV28 with TRBJ1-2; no firm D call. The CDR3 is made up of 14 amino acids. Trimming took off 2 bases at V and 3 bases at J, with 10 bases between the two ends. From germline, CDR1 is MDHEN and CDR2 SYDVKM.

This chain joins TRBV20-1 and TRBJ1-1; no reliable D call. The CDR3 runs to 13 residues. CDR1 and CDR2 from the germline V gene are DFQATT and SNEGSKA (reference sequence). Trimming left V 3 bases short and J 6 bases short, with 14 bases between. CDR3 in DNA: TGCAGTGCTAGGTCAGGCCGGCCCGCTGAAGCTTTCTTT. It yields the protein CSARSGRPAEAFF.

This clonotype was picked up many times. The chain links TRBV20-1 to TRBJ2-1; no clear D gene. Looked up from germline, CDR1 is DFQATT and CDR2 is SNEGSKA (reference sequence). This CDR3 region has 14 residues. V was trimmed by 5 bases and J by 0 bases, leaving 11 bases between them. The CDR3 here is CSALRLTSYNEQFF. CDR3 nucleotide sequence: TGCAGTGCTCTGAGGCTAACCTCCTACAATGAGCAGTTCTTC.

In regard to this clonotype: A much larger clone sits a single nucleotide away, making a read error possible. The CDR3 region has the DNA TGTGCCAGCAGTGAATGGGGGGGCCACACAGATACGCAGTATTTT. Translating it yields CASSEWGGHTDTQYF. This chain connects TRBV2 to TRBJ2-3, with D perhaps TRBD2 (7 bases). The germline V and J ends were trimmed by 2 bases and 2 bases, with 11 bases remaining between them. Germline V gene data show CDR1 as SNHLY and CDR2 as FYNNEI. This CDR3 has 15 residues. Together with reference TRBV2 and TRBJ2-3, the CDR3 gives the full variable domain: EPEVTQTPSHQVTQMGQEVILRCVPISNHLYFYWYRQILGQKVEFLVSFYNNEISEKSEIFDDQFSVERPDGSNFTLKIRSTKLEDSAMYFCASSEWGGHTDTQYFGPGTRLTVL.

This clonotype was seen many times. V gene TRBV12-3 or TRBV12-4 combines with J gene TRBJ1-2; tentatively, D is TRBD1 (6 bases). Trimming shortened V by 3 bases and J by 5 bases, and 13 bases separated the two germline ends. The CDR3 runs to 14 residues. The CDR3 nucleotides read TGTGCCAGCAGTTTGAGGACAGATACTTATGGCTACACCTTC. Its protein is CASSLRTDTYGYTF.

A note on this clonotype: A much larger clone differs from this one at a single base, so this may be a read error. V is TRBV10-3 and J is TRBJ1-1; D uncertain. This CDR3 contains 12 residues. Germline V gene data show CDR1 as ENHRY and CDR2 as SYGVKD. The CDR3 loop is CAISEGNAEAFF. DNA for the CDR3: TGTGCCATCAGTGAGGGGAACGCTGAAGCTTTCTTT.

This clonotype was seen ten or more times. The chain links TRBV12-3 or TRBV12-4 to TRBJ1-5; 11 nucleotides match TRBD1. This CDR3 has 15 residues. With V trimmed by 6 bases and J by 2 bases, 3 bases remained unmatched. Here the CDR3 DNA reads TGTGCCAGCAGCTGGACAGGGGGCGGCAATCAGCCCCAGCATTTT. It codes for CASSWTGGGNQPQHF.

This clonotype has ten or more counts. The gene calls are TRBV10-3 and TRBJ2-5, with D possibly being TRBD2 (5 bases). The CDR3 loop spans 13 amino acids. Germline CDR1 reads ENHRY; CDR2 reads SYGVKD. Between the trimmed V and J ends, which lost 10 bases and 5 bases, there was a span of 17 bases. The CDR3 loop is CASQEERLETQYF. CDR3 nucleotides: TGTGCCAGCCAGGAGGAGAGGTTGGAGACCCAGTACTTC.